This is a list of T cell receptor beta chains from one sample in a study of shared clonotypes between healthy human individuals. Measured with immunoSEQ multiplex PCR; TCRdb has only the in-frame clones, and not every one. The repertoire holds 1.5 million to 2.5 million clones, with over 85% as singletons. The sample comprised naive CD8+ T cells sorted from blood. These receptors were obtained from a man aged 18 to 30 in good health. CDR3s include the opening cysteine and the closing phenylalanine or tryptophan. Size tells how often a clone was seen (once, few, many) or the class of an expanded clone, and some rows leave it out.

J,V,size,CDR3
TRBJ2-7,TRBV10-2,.,CASSESSGGLPYEQYF
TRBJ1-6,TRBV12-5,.,CASGLGQGHSPLHF
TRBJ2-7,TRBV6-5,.,CASRNSGTGAYEQYF
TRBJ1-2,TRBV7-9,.,CASSASGTGENYGYTF
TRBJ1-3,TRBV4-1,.,CASSQVRGNTIYF
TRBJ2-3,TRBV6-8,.,CASSYLESTDTQYF
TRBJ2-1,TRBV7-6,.,CASSLGPPFREQFF
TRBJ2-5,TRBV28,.,CASSSRDRRETQYF
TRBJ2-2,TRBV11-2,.,CASNNPSRERNTGELFF
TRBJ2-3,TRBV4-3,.,CASSPVSGSTQYF
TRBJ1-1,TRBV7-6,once,CASSPRSQGGTEAFF
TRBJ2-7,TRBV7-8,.,CASRENPGEQYF
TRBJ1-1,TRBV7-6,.,CASSFLRGDGTEAFF
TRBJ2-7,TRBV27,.,CASSFRVSYEQYF
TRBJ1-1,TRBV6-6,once,CASRVQGNTEAFF
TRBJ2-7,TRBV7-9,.,CASSSTTGVGMYEQYF
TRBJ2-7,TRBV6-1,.,CASSDHSGWRSYEQYF
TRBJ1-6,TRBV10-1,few,CASSDPDSPLHF
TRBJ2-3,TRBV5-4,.,CASSLVAGGTDTQYF
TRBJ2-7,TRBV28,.,CASTEVGAGVHEQYF
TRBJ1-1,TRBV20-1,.,CSARFNTEAFF
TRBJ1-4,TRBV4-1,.,CASSHPGQGATNEKLFF
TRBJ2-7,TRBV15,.,CATQKDYGGAQGSEQYF
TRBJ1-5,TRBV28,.,CASSFGLNQPQHF
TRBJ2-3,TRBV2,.,CASSEVGPPDTQYF
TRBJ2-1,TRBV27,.,CASSPGTMSSYNEQFF
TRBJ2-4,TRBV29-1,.,CSAIGQGENIQYF
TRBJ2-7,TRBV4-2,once,CASSQRVSYEQYF
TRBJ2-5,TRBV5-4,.,CASSSLDGGISEETQYF
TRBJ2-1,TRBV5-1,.,CASSPLGLSSYNEQFF
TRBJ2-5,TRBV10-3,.,CAINEAGRQETQYF
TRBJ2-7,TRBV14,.,CASSLGLAGFYEQYF
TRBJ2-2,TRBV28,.,CASTLDTGELFF
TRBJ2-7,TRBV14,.,CASSQAFLADPYEQYF
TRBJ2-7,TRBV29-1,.,CSVEQVGYEQYF
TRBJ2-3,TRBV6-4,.,CASTIGRRAGSGYTDTQYF
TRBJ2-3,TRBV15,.,CATSRDGAGLGTDTQYF
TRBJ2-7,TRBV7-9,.,CASSPLGAEPYEQYF
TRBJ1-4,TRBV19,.,CASSIRPGFLGEKLFF
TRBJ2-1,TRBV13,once,CASSLPSLNNEQFF
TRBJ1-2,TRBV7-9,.,CASSDLTGGYTF
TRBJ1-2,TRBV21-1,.,CASTLNRVVVYGYTF
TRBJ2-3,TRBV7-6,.,CASSPSTSGGRDTQYF
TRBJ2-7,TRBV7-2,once,CASSSRTGTYEQYF
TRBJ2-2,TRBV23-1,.,CASSQGREGELFF
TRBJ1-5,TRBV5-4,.,CASSSGGERPQHF
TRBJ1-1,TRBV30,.,CAWSISGQYLELLEAFF
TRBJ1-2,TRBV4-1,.,CASSPRGRANYGYTF
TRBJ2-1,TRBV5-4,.,CASSLGVSSYNEQFF
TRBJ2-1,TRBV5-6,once,CASSLGGNEQFF
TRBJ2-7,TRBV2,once,CASRQGGDEQYF
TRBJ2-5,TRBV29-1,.,CSVEGGGETQYF
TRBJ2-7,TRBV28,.,CASSLVGGYEQYF